This T cell receptor beta chain was documented in a study of cytomegalovirus exposure and HLA in healthy donors. Findings and limits, study-wide: The study found most TCR sequences rare, yet found some public TCRs in many donors.

Comment on this clone: Its antigen is still unknown.

TCRdb's copy holds only in-frame clones and misses some; the assay was immunoSEQ multiplex PCR. This sample yields 110,000 or so clones, of which 70% to 90% are seen a single time; under 2.5% belongs to the top ten. From germline, CDR1 is MNHNS and CDR2 SASEGT. The CDR3 is 13 residues long. V lost 3 bases, J lost 4 bases, and 9 bases lay in between. Input material: PBMCs. This sequence joins TRBV6-1 and TRBJ1-2; D remains unclear. The receptor's source is a woman aged 25 to 39 in good health and CMV-seronegative. CDR3 residues: CASSDSLAYGYTF. CDR3 DNA sequence: TGTGCCAGCAGTGATTCGTTAGCCTATGGCTACACCTTC.